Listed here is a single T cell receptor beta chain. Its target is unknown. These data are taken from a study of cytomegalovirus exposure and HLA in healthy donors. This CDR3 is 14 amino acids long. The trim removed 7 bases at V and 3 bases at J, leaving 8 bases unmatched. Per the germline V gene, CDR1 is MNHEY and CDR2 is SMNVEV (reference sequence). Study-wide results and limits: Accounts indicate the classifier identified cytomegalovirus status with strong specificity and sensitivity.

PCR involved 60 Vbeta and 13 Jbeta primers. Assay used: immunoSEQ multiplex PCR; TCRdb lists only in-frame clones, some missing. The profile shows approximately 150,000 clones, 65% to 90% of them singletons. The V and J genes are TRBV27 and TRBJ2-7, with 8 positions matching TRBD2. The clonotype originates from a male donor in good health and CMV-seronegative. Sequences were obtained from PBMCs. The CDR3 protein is CASKSGGSYYEQYF. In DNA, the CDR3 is TGTGCCAGCAAATCGGGAGGGTCATACTACGAGCAGTACTTC.